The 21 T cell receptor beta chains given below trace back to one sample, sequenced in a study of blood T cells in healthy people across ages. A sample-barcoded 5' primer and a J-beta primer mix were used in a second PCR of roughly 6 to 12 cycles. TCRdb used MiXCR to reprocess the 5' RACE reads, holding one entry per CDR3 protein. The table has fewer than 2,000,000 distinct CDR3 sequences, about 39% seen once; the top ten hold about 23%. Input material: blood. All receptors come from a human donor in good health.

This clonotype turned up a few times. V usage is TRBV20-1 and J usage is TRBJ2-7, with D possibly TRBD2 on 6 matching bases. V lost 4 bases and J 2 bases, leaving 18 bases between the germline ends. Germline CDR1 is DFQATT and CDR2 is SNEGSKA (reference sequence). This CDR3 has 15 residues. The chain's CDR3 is CSAIPPTGGTYEQYF. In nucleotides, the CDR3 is TGCAGTGCTATCCCTCCCACCGGGGGAACCTACGAGCAGTACTTC.

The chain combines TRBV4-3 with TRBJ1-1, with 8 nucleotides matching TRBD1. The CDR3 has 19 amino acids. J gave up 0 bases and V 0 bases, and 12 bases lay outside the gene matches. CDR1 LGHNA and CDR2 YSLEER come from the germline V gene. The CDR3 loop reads CASSQDLSGTGPMNTEAFF. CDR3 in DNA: TGCGCCAGCAGCCAAGATTTGAGCGGGACAGGCCCAATGAACACTGAAGCTTTCTTT.

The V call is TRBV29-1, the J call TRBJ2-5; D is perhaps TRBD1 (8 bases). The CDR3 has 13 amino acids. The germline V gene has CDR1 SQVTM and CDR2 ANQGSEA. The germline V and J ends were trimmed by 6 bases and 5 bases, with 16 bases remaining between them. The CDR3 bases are TGCAGCGTCCCACAGGGGGGGAGGGAGACCCAGTACTTC. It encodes CSVPQGGRETQYF.

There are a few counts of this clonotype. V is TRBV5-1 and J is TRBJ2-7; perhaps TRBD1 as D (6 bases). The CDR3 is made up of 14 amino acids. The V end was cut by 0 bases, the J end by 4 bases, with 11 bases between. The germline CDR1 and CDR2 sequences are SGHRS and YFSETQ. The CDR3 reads CASSLEWTAYEQYF. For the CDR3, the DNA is TGCGCCAGCAGCTTGGAGTGGACAGCTTACGAGCAGTACTTC.

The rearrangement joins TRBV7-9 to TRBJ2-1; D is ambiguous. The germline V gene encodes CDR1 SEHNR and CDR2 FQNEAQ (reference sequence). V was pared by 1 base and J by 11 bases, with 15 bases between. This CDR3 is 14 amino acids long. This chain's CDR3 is CASSLVGTAEKQFF. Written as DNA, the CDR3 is TGTGCCAGCAGCTTAGTAGGAACAGCCGAGAAGCAGTTCTTC.

CDR3 nucleotides: TGTGCCAGCAGCTCGTGGAACAGGGGTTCGGAGACCCAGTACTTC. Translating gives CASSSWNRGSETQYF. This chain uses TRBV7-8 with TRBJ2-5; 7 bases line up with TRBD1. Trimming removed 4 bases from V and 5 bases from J; junction bases left unmatched: 10. The CDR3 extends over 15 amino acids. Per the germline V gene, CDR1 is SGHVS and CDR2 is FQNEAQ.

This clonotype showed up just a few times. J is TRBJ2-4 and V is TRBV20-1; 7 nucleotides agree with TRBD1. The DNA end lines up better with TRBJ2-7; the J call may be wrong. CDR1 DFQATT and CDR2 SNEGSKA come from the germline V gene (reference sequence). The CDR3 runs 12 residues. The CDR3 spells CSAWTGLYEQYF. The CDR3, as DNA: TGCAGTGCTTGGACAGGCCTCTACGAGCAGTACTTC.

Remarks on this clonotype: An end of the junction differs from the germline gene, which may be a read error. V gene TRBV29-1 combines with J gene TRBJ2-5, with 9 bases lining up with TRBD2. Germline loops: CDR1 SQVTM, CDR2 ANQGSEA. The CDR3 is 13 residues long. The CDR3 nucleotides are TGCGGCGTTGAGCCTAGCGGGGAAGAGACCCAGTACTTC. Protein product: CGVEPSGEETQYF. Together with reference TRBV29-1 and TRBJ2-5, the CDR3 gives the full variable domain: SAVISQKPSRDICQRGTSLTIQCQVDSQVTMMFWYRQQPGQSLTLIATANQGSEATYESGFVIDKFPISRPNLTFSTLTVSNMSPEDSSIYLCGVEPSGEETQYFGPGTRLLVL.

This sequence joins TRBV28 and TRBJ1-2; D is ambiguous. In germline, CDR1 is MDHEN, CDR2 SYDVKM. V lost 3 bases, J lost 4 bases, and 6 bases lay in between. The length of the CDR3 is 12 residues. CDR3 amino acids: CASSFAVYGYTF. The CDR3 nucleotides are TGTGCCAGCAGTTTTGCGGTCTATGGCTACACCTTC.

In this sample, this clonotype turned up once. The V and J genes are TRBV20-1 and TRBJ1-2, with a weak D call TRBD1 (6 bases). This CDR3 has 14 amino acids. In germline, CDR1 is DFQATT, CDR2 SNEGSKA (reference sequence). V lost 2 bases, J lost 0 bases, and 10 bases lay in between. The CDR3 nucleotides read TGCAGTGCTAGAAGAGGACAGACTAACTATGGCTACACCTTC. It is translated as CSARRGQTNYGYTF.

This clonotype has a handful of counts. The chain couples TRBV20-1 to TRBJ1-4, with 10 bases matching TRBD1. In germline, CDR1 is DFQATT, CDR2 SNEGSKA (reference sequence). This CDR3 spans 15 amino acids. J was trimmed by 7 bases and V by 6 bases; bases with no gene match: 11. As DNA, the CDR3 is TGCAGTGCGTCCGAAGACAGGGGGCAGAGTGAAAAACTGTTTTTT. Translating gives CSASEDRGQSEKLFF.

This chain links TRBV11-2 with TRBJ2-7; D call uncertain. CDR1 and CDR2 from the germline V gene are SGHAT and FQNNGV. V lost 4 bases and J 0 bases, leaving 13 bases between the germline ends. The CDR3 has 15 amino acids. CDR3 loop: CASSSNSDSSYEQYF. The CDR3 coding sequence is TGTGCCAGCAGCTCAAACAGCGATAGCTCCTACGAGCAGTACTTC.

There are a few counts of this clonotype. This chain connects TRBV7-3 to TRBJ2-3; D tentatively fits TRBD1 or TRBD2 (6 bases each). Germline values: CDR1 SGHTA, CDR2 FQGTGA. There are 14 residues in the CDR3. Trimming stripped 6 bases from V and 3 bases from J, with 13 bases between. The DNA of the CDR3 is TGTGCCAGCAGAGGGGGGACGGCGACAGATACGCAGTATTTT. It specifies CASRGGTATDTQYF.

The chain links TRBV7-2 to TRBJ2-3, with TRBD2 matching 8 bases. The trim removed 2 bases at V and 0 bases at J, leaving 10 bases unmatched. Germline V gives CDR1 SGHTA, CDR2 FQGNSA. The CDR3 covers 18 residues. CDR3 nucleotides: TGTGCCAGCAGCTTAAACCTACTAGCGGCCTCTAGCACAGATACGCAGTATTTT. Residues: CASSLNLLAASSTDTQYF.

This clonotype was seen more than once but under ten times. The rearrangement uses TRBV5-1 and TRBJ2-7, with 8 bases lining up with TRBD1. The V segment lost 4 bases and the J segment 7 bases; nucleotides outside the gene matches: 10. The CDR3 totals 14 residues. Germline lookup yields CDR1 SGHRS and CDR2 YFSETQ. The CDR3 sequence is CASSAGQGAGEQYF. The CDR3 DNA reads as TGCGCCAGCAGCGCCGGTCAGGGGGCGGGAGAGCAGTACTTC.

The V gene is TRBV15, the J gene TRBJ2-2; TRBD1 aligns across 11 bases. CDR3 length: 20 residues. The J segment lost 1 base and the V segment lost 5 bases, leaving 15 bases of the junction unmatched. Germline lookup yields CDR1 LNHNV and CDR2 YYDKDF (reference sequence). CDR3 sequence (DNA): TGTGCCACCAGCCCGGGAGGGACAGGGGGGGCAATATTGAACACCGGGGAGCTGTTTTTT. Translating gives CATSPGGTGGAILNTGELFF.

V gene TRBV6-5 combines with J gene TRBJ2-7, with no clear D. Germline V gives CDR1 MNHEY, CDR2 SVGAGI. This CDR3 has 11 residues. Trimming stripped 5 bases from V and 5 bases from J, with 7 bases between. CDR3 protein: CASSRLNEQYF. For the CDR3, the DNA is TGTGCCAGCAGTCGGCTGAACGAGCAGTACTTC.

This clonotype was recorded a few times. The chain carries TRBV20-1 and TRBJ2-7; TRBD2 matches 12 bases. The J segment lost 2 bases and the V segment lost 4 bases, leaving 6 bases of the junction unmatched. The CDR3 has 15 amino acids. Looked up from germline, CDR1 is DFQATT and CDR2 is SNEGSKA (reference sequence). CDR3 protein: CSATDPSGGAYEQYF. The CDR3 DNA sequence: TGCAGTGCTACTGATCCTAGCGGGGGGGCCTACGAGCAGTACTTC.

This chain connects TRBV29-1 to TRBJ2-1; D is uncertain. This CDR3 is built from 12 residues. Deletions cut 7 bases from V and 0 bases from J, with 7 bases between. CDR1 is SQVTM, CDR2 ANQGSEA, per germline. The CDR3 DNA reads TGCAGCGAAATGAGCTCCTACAATGAGCAGTTCTTC. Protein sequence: CSEMSSYNEQFF.

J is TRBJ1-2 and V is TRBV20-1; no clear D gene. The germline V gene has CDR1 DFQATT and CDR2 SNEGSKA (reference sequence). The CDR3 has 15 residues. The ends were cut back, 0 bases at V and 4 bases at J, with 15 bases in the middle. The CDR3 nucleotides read TGCAGTGCTAGAGATTGGGCAGCGGGCCGCTATGGCTACACCTTC. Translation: CSARDWAAGRYGYTF.

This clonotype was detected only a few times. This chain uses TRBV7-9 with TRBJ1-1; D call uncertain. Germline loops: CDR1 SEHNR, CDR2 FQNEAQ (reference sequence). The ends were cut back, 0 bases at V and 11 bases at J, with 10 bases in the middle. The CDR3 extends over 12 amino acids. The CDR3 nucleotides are TGTGCCAGCAGCTTAGCGGGTGAAGCGGCTTTCTTT. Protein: CASSLAGEAAFF.